The entry below gives a single T cell receptor (beta chain) sequence along with its context. Each CDR3 protein is one row after TCRdb ran MiXCR on the reads. The sample shows just under 550,000 distinct CDR3 sequences, roughly 29% of them seen only once. This sample was included in a study of T cell repertoires in cytomegalovirus infection. Germline values: CDR1 MNHEY, CDR2 SVGEGT. Trimming cost V 5 bases and J 6 bases, with 21 bases left between them. The CDR3 is 16 amino acids. The gene calls are TRBV6-2 or TRBV6-3 and TRBJ2-3; possibly TRBD2 for D (5 bases). The origin of this receptor is a human donor in good health (CMV status not recorded). Some clones in this sample may be carry-over from other donors' samples. Sequencing was carried out using PBMCs. CDR3 residues: CASSTRGTNDYDTQYF. For the CDR3, the DNA is TGTGCCAGCAGTACTCGGGGAACTAATGACTACGATACGCAGTATTTT.